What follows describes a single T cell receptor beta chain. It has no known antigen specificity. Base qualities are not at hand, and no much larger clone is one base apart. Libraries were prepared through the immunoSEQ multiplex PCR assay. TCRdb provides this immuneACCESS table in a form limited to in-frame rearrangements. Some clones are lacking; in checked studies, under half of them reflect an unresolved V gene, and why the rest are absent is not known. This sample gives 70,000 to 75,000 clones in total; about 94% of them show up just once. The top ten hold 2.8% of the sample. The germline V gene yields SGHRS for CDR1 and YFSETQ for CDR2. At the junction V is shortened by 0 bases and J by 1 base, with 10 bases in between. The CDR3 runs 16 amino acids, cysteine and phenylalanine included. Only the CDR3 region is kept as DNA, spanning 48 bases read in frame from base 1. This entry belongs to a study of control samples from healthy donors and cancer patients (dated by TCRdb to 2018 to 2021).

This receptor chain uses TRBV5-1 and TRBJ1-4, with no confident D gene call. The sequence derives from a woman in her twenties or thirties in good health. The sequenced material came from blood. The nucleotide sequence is TGCGCCAGCAGCTTGGTTGGGAGTGGAACTAATGAAAAACTGTTTTTT. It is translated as CASSLVGSGTNEKLFF.